This T cell receptor (beta chain) was sequenced in a study of CD8 T cells in Susac syndrome. V lost 10 bases and J lost 5, with 18 bases in between. CDR3 size: 14 residues. CDR1 is MDHEN, CDR2 SYDVKM, per germline. High-throughput TCR beta sequencing covered peripheral CD8+ and CD4+ T cells. In Susac syndrome patients, recently defined diagnostic criteria for definite or probable disease were met. Reverse transcription of roughly 0.45 to 1 ug RNA used random hexamers. TCRdb re-called the immunoSEQ multiplex PCR reads with MiXCR, one entry per CDR3 protein. The sample carries roughly 250,000 distinct CDR3 sequences, about 96% recorded once.

Sequenced sample: CD4+ T cells from PBMCs. The sequence was obtained from a human donor with Susac syndrome. The chain has TRBV28 and TRBJ1-5; D is undetermined. DNA of the CDR3: TGTGCCATCAAGCTCAGTGGGAGCGATCAGCCCCAGCATTTT. It encodes CAIKLSGSDQPQHF.